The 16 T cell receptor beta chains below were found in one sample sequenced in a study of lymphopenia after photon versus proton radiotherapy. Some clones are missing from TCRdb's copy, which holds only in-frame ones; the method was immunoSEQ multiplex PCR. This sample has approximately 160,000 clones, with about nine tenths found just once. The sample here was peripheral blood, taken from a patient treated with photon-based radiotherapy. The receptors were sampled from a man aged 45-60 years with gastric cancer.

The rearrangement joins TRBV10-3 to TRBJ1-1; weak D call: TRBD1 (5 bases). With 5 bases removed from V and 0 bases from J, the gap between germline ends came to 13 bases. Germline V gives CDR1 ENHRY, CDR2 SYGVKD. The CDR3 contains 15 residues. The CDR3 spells CAISRLGEMNTEAFF. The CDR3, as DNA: TGTGCCATCAGTAGGCTGGGGGAGATGAACACTGAAGCTTTCTTT.

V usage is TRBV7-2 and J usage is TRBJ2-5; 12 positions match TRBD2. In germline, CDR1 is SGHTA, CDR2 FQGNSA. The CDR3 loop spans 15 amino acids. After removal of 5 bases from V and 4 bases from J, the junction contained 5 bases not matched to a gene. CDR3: CASSREGLAGETQYF. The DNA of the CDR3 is TGTGCCAGCAGCCGCGAGGGACTAGCGGGAGAGACCCAGTACTTC.

The CDR3 DNA is TGTGCCAGCAGCGAATATAACAGCAATCAGCCCCAGCATTTT. Protein: CASSEYNSNQPQHF. The V call is TRBV7-8, the J call TRBJ1-5; D gene unclear. V was clipped by 5 bases and J by 1 base, with 9 bases between them. Per the germline V gene, CDR1 is SGHVS and CDR2 is FQNEAQ. CDR3 length: 14 amino acids.

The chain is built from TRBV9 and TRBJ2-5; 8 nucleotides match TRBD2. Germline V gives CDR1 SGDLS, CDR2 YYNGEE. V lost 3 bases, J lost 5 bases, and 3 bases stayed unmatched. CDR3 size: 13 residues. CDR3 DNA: TGTGCCAGCAGCGCGGGACTAGGGGAGACCCAGTACTTC. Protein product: CASSAGLGETQYF.

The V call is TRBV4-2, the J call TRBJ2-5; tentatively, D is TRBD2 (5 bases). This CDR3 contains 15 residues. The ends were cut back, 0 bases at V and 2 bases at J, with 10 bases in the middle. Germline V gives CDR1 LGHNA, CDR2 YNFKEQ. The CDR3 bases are TGTGCCAGCAGCCAAGATCGGACTCAACAAGAGACCCAGTACTTC. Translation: CASSQDRTQQETQYF.

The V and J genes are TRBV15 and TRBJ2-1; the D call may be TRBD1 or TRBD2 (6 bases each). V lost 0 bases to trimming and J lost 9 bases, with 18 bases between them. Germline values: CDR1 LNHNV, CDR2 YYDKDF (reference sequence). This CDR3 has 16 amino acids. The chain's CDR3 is CATSRDPGLKQGEQFF. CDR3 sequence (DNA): TGTGCCACCAGCAGAGACCCCGGACTAAAACAGGGTGAGCAGTTCTTC.

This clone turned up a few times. The DNA for the CDR3 is TGCGCCAGCAGCCAGCTCGCAGAAGTCACTGAAGCTTTCTTT. Protein product: CASSQLAEVTEAFF. The J gene is TRBJ1-1, the V gene TRBV4-3, with no clear D. Germline V gives CDR1 LGHNA, CDR2 YSLEER. Trimming left V 3 bases short and J 4 bases short, with 12 bases between. The CDR3 is 14 residues long.

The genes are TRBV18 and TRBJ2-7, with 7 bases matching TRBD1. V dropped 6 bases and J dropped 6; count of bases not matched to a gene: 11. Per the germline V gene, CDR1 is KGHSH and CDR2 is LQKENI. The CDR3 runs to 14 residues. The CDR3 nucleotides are TGTGCCAGCTCCGACTGGACAGGATCGCTCGAGCAGTACTTC. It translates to CASSDWTGSLEQYF.

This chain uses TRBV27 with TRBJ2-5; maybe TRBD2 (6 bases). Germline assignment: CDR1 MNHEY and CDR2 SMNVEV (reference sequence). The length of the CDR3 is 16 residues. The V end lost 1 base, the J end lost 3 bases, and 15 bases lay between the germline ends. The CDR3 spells CASSLYPEGGEETQYF. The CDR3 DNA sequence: TGTGCCAGCAGTTTATATCCCGAGGGCGGGGAAGAGACCCAGTACTTC.

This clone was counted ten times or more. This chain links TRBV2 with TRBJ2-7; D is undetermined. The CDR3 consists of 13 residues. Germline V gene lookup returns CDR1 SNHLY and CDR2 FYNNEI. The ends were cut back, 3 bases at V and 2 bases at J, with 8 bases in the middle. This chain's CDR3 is CASSDSTPYEQYF. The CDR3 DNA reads TGTGCCAGCAGTGACTCGACCCCCTACGAGCAGTACTTC.

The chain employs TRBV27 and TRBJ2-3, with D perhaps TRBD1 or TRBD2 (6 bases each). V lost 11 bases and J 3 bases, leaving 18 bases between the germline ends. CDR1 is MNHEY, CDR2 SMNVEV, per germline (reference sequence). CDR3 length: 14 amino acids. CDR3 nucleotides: TGTGCCCCAAGGGGGAGGCGGAGAACAGATACGCAGTATTTT. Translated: CAPRGRRRTDTQYF.

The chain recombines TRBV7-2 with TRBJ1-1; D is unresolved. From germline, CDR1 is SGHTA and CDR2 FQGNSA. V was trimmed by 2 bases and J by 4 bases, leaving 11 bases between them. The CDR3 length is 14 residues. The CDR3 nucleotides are TGTGCCAGCAGCTTATTAGCAGTGACCACTGAAGCTTTCTTT. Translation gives CASSLLAVTTEAFF.

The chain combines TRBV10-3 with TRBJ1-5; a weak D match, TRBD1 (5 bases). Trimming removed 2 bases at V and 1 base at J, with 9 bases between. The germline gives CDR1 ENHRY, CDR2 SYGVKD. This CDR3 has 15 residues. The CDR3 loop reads CAISEQGGSNQPQHF. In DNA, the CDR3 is TGTGCCATCAGTGAGCAGGGTGGGAGCAATCAGCCCCAGCATTTT.

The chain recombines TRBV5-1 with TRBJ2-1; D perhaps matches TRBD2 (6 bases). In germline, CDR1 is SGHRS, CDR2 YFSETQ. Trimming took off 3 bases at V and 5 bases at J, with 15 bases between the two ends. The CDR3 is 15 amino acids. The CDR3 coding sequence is TGCGCCAGCAGCTGGAGCCCACAGCGGGACAATGAGCAGTTCTTC. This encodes CASSWSPQRDNEQFF.

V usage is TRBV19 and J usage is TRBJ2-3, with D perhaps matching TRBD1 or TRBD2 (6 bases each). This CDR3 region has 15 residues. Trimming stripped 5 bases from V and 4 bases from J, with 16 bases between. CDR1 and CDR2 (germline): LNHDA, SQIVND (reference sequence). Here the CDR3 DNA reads TGTGCCAGTAGTTTAGGACAGACTAGTTCAGATACGCAGTATTTT. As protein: CASSLGQTSSDTQYF.

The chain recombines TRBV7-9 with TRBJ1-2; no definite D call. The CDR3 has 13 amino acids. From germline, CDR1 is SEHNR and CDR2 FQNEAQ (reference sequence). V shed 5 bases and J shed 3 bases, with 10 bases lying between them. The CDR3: CASSPLDHYGYTF. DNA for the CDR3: TGTGCCAGCAGCCCCTTAGACCACTATGGCTACACCTTC.